This T cell receptor (beta chain) was observed in a study of technical replicates of blood from a handful of donors. Method: immunoSEQ multiplex PCR; TCRdb's copy keeps in-frame clones and lacks some. The sample has about 88,000 clones, roughly 93% seen once; the top ten hold about 0.23%. The source of this sequence is a human donor in good health. Sequencing was done on a sample of T cells isolated from PBMCs.

This chain's CDR3 is CASSLSPIPPTDTQYF. The CDR3 DNA sequence: TGTGCCAGCAGCTTGAGTCCCATACCGCCCACAGATACGCAGTATTTT. The J gene is TRBJ2-3, the V gene TRBV11-2; D gene unclear. The CDR3 loop spans 16 amino acids. The germline V gene has CDR1 SGHAT and CDR2 FQNNGV. V was clipped by 3 bases and J by 2 bases, with 15 bases between them.